The 28 T cell receptor beta chains reported below all come from one sample, sequenced in a study of blood T cells in healthy people across ages. Sample-barcoded 5' priming and a J-beta primer mix drove a second PCR of about 7 to 11 cycles. TCRdb used MiXCR to reprocess the 5' RACE reads, holding one entry per CDR3 protein. The data contain more than 900,000 distinct CDR3 sequences, around 25% of them singletons. These data are also associated with another study on T cells of mothers and their children.

Sequenced: blood. Receptors were obtained from a girl aged 2-15 years in good health.

The gene calls are TRBV6-5 and TRBJ2-3; 7 bases are shared with TRBD2. Trimming removed 5 bases from V and 0 bases from J; junction bases left unmatched: 5. The CDR3 loop spans 15 amino acids. Looked up from germline, CDR1 is MNHEY and CDR2 is SVGAGI. CDR3 DNA sequence: TGTGCCAGCAGTCAGGCGGGGGAAAGCACAGATACGCAGTATTTT. This codes for CASSQAGESTDTQYF.

J is TRBJ2-7 and V is TRBV6-1, with 7 bases identical to TRBD1. The germline V gene encodes CDR1 MNHNS and CDR2 SASEGT. Losses at the gene ends were 0 bases for V and 5 bases for J; bases not matched to a gene: 7. This CDR3 spans 15 amino acids. The CDR3 reads CASSEAGTVYDEQYF. The CDR3 nucleotides are TGTGCCAGCAGTGAAGCCGGGACAGTTTACGACGAGCAGTACTTC.

This clonotype came up once. V and J are TRBV9 and TRBJ1-5, with D perhaps matching TRBD1 (5 bases). Germline V gene lookup returns CDR1 SGDLS and CDR2 YYNGEE. V lost 3 bases and J 2 bases, leaving 12 bases between the germline ends. There are 15 residues in the CDR3. CDR3 DNA sequence: TGTGCCAGCAGCGCCCGGGGAGGGGGCAATCAGCCCCAGCATTTT. Translation gives CASSARGGGNQPQHF.

This chain connects TRBV20-1 to TRBJ1-1; D possibly corresponds to TRBD1 (6 bases). Germline V gene sequence: CDR1 DFQATT, CDR2 SNEGSKA (reference sequence). The CDR3 runs to 14 residues. Trimming pared 6 bases from V and 0 bases from J, leaving 14 bases between. The CDR3 sequence is CSATGIMMNTEAFF. DNA for the CDR3: TGCAGTGCCACAGGGATAATGATGAACACTGAAGCTTTCTTT.

This clonotype has just a few counts. Lacking the conserved final phenylalanine or tryptophan, this CDR3 likely reflects a read error. The V gene is TRBV13, the J gene TRBJ1-1; D not certain. The ends were cut back, 2 bases at V and 3 bases at J, with 16 bases in the middle. The CDR3 length is 16 residues. Germline loops: CDR1 PRHDT, CDR2 FYEKMQ (reference sequence). The CDR3 nucleotides read TGTGCCAGCAGCTTACGTTCGGGGATTGAAGACACTGAAGCTTTCCTT. It translates to CASSLRSGIEDTEAFL.

This clonotype was seen a few times. V and J are TRBV6-6 and TRBJ1-2; 8 bases align to TRBD1. This CDR3 has 13 amino acids. CDR1 and CDR2 from the germline V gene are MNHNY and SVGAGI (reference sequence). The V gene end was trimmed by 7 bases and the J gene end by 5 bases; junction bases not matched to a gene: 6. CDR3 region: CASIPDRGYGYTF. The CDR3 DNA follows: TGTGCCAGCATTCCTGACAGGGGATATGGCTACACCTTC.

This clonotype was seen more than once but under ten times. The chain employs TRBV20-1 and TRBJ2-7; TRBD2 agrees at 7 bases. V was clipped by 0 bases and J by 3 bases; unmatched bases: 5. Germline CDR1 DFQATT, CDR2 SNEGSKA (reference sequence). The CDR3 sequence is 14 residues long. CDR3 sequence reads: CSARDASGVYEQYF. Written as DNA, the CDR3 is TGCAGTGCTAGAGATGCTAGCGGAGTCTACGAGCAGTACTTC.

The rearrangement joins TRBV20-1 to TRBJ1-2, with TRBD1 matching 7 bases. V shed 6 bases, J shed 8 bases, and the junction held 15 bases outside the gene matches. The germline gives CDR1 DFQATT, CDR2 SNEGSKA (reference sequence). CDR3 length: 14 residues. CDR3 amino acids: CSAKSLRGRGGYTF. CDR3 DNA: TGCAGTGCCAAATCCCTAAGGGGGCGAGGCGGCTACACCTTC.

This clonotype has just a few counts. At one boundary the junction diverges from the germline segment, which might be a read error. V usage is TRBV6-2 or TRBV6-3 and J usage is TRBJ2-5, with unresolved D. Near its end, the DNA agrees better with TRBJ2-1, so the J call may be wrong. The CDR3 has 12 residues. CDR1 MNHEY and CDR2 SVGEGT come from the germline V gene. In DNA form, the CDR3 reads TGTGCCAGCAGTCACTCCACTGATGAGCAGTTCTTC. Its translation: CASSHSTDEQFF.

V and J are TRBV13 and TRBJ2-5, with a possible D match to TRBD2 (7 bases). The DNA end favors TRBJ2-7, so the J call may be wrong. Germline V gene lookup returns CDR1 PRHDT and CDR2 FYEKMQ (reference sequence). The CDR3 length is 16 residues. The CDR3 region is CASSFRGGIMASEQYF. The CDR3, as DNA: TGTGCCAGCAGCTTTAGGGGGGGTATTATGGCATCCGAGCAGTACTTC.

The chain is built from TRBV7-9 and TRBJ2-3, with D uncertain. Per the germline V gene, CDR1 is SEHNR and CDR2 is FQNEAQ (reference sequence). V was cut by 2 bases and J by 2 bases, with 14 bases left in between. The CDR3 runs 16 residues. CDR3 coding DNA: TGTGCCAGCAGCTTAATCGGTGTGGAGATCACAGATACGCAGTATTTT. Translated: CASSLIGVEITDTQYF.

The chain couples TRBV27 to TRBJ1-1; D perhaps matches TRBD1 (6 bases). Looked up from germline, CDR1 is MNHEY and CDR2 is SMNVEV (reference sequence). V dropped 5 bases and J dropped 8 bases, with 15 bases sitting between them. CDR3 length: 13 residues. CDR3 residues: CASSPLTGFEAFF. CDR3 nucleotide sequence: TGTGCCAGCAGTCCCCTAACAGGGTTCGAAGCTTTCTTT.

V usage is TRBV28 and J usage is TRBJ1-3, with 8 nucleotides matching TRBD1. The CDR3 covers 14 residues. Looked up from germline, CDR1 is MDHEN and CDR2 is SYDVKM. V was pared by 3 bases and J by 4 bases, with 2 bases of the junction left unmatched. As DNA, the CDR3 is TGTGCCAGCAGTTTTAGGACAGGGGGAAACACCATATATTTT. This sequence encodes CASSFRTGGNTIYF. Using reference TRBV28 and TRBJ1-3 for the parts outside the CDR3, the full variable domain is DVKVTQSSRYLVKRTGEKVFLECVQDMDHENMFWYRQDPGLGLRLIYFSYDVKMKEKGDIPEGYSVSREKKERFSLILESASTNQTSMYLCASSFRTGGNTIYFGEGSWLTVV.

The V and J genes are TRBV29-1 and TRBJ2-1; 8 bases match TRBD2. Germline V gene sequence: CDR1 SQVTM, CDR2 ANQGSEA. The CDR3 has 16 residues. V shed 0 bases, J shed 1 base, and the junction held 5 bases outside the gene matches. In DNA, the CDR3 is TGCAGCGTTGAAGATCCGGGAGGGTTTTCCTACAATGAGCAGTTCTTC. Protein product: CSVEDPGGFSYNEQFF.

The gene calls are TRBV9 and TRBJ2-2; D gene unclear. The length of the CDR3 is 12 residues. V was trimmed by 3 bases and J by 8 bases, leaving 8 bases between them. CDR1 is SGDLS and CDR2 is YYNGEE in the germline V gene. The CDR3 reads CASSAYDGELFF. DNA for the CDR3: TGTGCCAGCAGCGCCTACGATGGGGAGCTGTTTTTT.

The rearrangement links TRBV7-2 to TRBJ2-5, with D possibly matching TRBD2 (6 bases). Germline lookup yields CDR1 SGHTA and CDR2 FQGNSA. The V gene lost 0 bases and the J gene lost 5 bases, with 10 bases spanning the gap. The CDR3 consists of 14 residues. The CDR3 sequence: CASSLAPGRETQYF. For the CDR3, the DNA is TGTGCCAGCAGCTTAGCCCCGGGGAGGGAGACCCAGTACTTC. The variable domain in full, with the rest retrieved from reference TRBV7-2 and TRBJ2-5, is GAGVSQSPSNKVTEKGKDVELRCDPISGHTALYWYRQSLGQGLEFLIYFQGNSAPDKSGLPSDRFSAERTGGSVSTLTIQRTQQEDSAVYLCASSLAPGRETQYFGPGTRLLVL.

This clonotype was detected ten times or more. The chain has TRBV29-1 and TRBJ2-1, with unresolved D. The CDR3 has 14 amino acids. Trimming took 3 bases from V and 1 from J, leaving 10 bases between them. Per germline, CDR1 SQVTM and CDR2 ANQGSEA. CDR3 sequence (DNA): TGCAGCGTTGAGGCGTGGGGTTCCTACAATGAGCAGTTCTTC. Translated: CSVEAWGSYNEQFF.

The CDR3 DNA reads TGCGCCAGCAGTATGGGACAGGGGGAAGAGACCCAGTACTTC. Amino acid sequence: CASSMGQGEETQYF. This chain connects TRBV10-1 to TRBJ2-5; 11 nucleotides agree with TRBD1. Germline V gene lookup returns CDR1 WNHNN and CDR2 SYGVQD (reference sequence). The ends lost 5 bases at V and 3 bases at J; junction bases unmatched: 2. This CDR3 region has 14 residues.

This clonotype was counted a few times. The chain is built from TRBV7-9 and TRBJ2-4, with a tentative D call TRBD1 (6 bases). V was pared by 6 bases and J by 5 bases, with 14 bases between. Germline CDR1 is SEHNR and CDR2 is FQNEAQ (reference sequence). There are 14 residues in the CDR3. CDR3 residues: CASRGALSENIQYF. The CDR3 region has the DNA TGTGCCAGCAGGGGGGCTTTGAGTGAAAACATTCAGTACTTC.

This clonotype was seen only a few times. This chain uses TRBV3-1 with TRBJ1-1, with unresolved D. V lost 0 bases, J lost 4 bases, and 12 bases lay in between. The CDR3 has 15 amino acids. Germline CDR1 is LGHDT and CDR2 is YNNKEL (reference sequence). DNA of the CDR3: TGTGCCAGCAGCCAAGATTCTAGGGTTACCACTGAAGCTTTCTTT. It translates to CASSQDSRVTTEAFF.

This clonotype came up a few times. The rearrangement links TRBV29-1 to TRBJ2-3; D uncertain. Germline V gene lookup returns CDR1 SQVTM and CDR2 ANQGSEA. The CDR3 loop spans 13 amino acids. V was pared by 6 bases and J by 3 bases, with 13 bases between. CDR3 amino acids: CSVKARLTDTQYF. For the CDR3, the DNA is TGCAGCGTCAAAGCGAGATTGACAGATACGCAGTATTTT.

The CDR3: CASSPPGLGDEQFF. The DNA for the CDR3 is TGCGCCAGCAGCCCACCGGGACTAGGGGATGAGCAGTTCTTC. This chain connects TRBV5-1 to TRBJ2-1; 8 nucleotides align to TRBD2. V was clipped by 4 bases and J by 8 bases; unmatched bases: 8. Germline values: CDR1 SGHRS, CDR2 YFSETQ. The CDR3 is 14 residues long.

The CDR3 loop is CSAKGVPGIVQETQYF. The CDR3 region has the DNA TGCAGTGCTAAGGGGGTTCCAGGAATCGTCCAAGAGACCCAGTACTTC. V and J are TRBV20-1 and TRBJ2-5; TRBD1 is a possible D gene (6 bases). CDR3 length: 16 amino acids. Germline CDR1 reads DFQATT; CDR2 reads SNEGSKA (reference sequence). The V and J ends lost 4 bases and 1 base respectively, with 19 bases between them.

This clonotype was detected only a few times. The chain joins TRBV7-2 to TRBJ2-2; D perhaps matches TRBD1 (5 bases). V was pared by 6 bases and J by 1 base, with 9 bases between. The CDR3 contains 14 residues. Germline loops: CDR1 SGHTA, CDR2 FQGNSA. This CDR3 reads CASRLDRNTGELFF. For the CDR3, the DNA is TGTGCCAGCAGACTCGACAGGAACACCGGGGAGCTGTTTTTT.

The rearrangement links TRBV7-2 to TRBJ1-1, with D possibly matching TRBD1 (6 bases). CDR1 is SGHTA, CDR2 FQGNSA, per germline. V was pared by 1 base and J by 4 bases, with 13 bases between. The CDR3 loop spans 15 amino acids. The CDR3: CASSLVGVTGTEAFF. The CDR3 DNA follows: TGTGCCAGCAGCTTAGTTGGGGTGACAGGCACTGAAGCTTTCTTT. The full variable domain, completed using reference TRBV7-2 and TRBJ1-1, is GAGVSQSPSNKVTEKGKDVELRCDPISGHTALYWYRQSLGQGLEFLIYFQGNSAPDKSGLPSDRFSAERTGGSVSTLTIQRTQQEDSAVYLCASSLVGVTGTEAFFGQGTRLTVV.

This clonotype was found a few times. The chain links TRBV19 to TRBJ1-1, with D unresolved. V was trimmed by 8 bases and J by 13 bases, leaving 17 bases between them. The CDR3 totals 11 residues. Germline-derived CDR1 and CDR2 are LNHDA and SQIVND (reference sequence). The CDR3 DNA follows: TGTGCCAGTCAGTCGGGGTTTTTTAGTTTCTTT. Its protein product is CASQSGFFSFF.

V is TRBV29-1 and J is TRBJ2-1, with D perhaps given as TRBD1 or TRBD2 (5 bases each). The CDR3 sequence is 16 residues long. V was shortened by 1 base and J by 7 bases, with 20 bases between the two germline ends. Looked up from germline, CDR1 is SQVTM and CDR2 is ANQGSEA. Here the CDR3 DNA reads TGCAGCGTTGAAGGTGGCAGGGAGTCTATTGAAAATGAGCAGTTCTTC. Translated, it gives CSVEGGRESIENEQFF.

The chain couples TRBV27 to TRBJ1-1; 9 bases match TRBD1. V lost 3 bases and J lost 1; bases outside the gene matches: 12. The CDR3 sequence is 18 residues long. From germline, CDR1 is MNHEY and CDR2 SMNVEV (reference sequence). Written as DNA, the CDR3 is TGTGCCAGCAGTTTTGATGTCCCGGGACAGGGACGGAACACTGAAGCTTTCTTT. Translated: CASSFDVPGQGRNTEAFF.